This passage covers 27 T cell receptor beta chains from one sample sequenced in a study of cytomegalovirus exposure and HLA in healthy donors. The PCR had 60 Vbeta and 13 Jbeta primers. The assay was immunoSEQ multiplex PCR, and TCRdb's table has in-frame clones only and misses some. Of around 100,000 clones detected, 79% appear once; the ten largest clones hold around 3%. Sample: PBMCs. The receptors originated from a woman aged 18-35 years in good health and CMV-seropositive.

With respect to this clone: One end of the junction varies from germline; a read error may be responsible. This rearrangement joins TRBV7-7 to TRBJ2-1; maybe TRBD1 (6 bases). CDR1 and CDR2 from the germline V gene are SSHAT and FNYEAQ (reference sequence). This CDR3 is 14 amino acids long. This chain's CDR3 is CASTLLTGHNEQFF. The CDR3 nucleotides read TGTGCTAGCACCCTATTAACAGGGCACAATGAGCAGTTCTTC.

V gene TRBV11-2 combines with J gene TRBJ1-1; D is undetermined. The V end was cut by 5 bases, the J end by 3 bases, with 16 bases between. This CDR3 has 15 amino acids. Germline-derived CDR1 and CDR2 are SGHAT and FQNNGV. Here the CDR3 reads CASSQWSELDTEAFF. CDR3 in DNA: TGTGCCAGCAGCCAGTGGTCCGAGCTAGACACTGAAGCTTTCTTT. Drawing the rest from reference TRBV11-2 and TRBJ1-1, the complete variable domain is EAGVAQSPRYKIIEKRQSVAFWCNPISGHATLYWYQQILGQGPKLLIQFQNNGVVDDSQLPKDRFSAERLKGVDSTLKIQPAKLEDSAVYLCASSQWSELDTEAFFGQGTRLTVV.

The chain joins TRBV27 to TRBJ2-1; 7 bases match TRBD1. Germline CDR1 reads MNHEY; CDR2 reads SMNVEV (reference sequence). V lost 6 bases to trimming and J lost 6 bases; unmatched junction nucleotides: 11. The CDR3 loop spans 15 amino acids. DNA of the CDR3: TGTGCCAGCAGCGACCGGGACAGCATCACCAATGAGCAGTTCTTC. Amino acid sequence: CASSDRDSITNEQFF.

The chain couples TRBV28 to TRBJ1-1; D remains ambiguous. Trimming pared 4 bases from V and 2 bases from J, leaving 5 bases between. The germline V gene has CDR1 MDHEN and CDR2 SYDVKM. This CDR3 comprises 12 residues. The CDR3 loop reads CASSSPNTEAFF. In nucleotides, the CDR3 is TGTGCCAGCAGTTCCCCTAACACTGAAGCTTTCTTT. Full variable domain (outside the CDR3, taken from reference TRBV28 and TRBJ1-1): DVKVTQSSRYLVKRTGEKVFLECVQDMDHENMFWYRQDPGLGLRLIYFSYDVKMKEKGDIPEGYSVSREKKERFSLILESASTNQTSMYLCASSSPNTEAFFGQGTRLTVV.

This clone was counted a single time. The J gene is TRBJ2-5, the V gene TRBV21-1; TRBD1 is the table's D call, not checked against the DNA. TRBJ2-7 explains the end of the DNA better; the J call may be wrong. TRBV21-1 is labeled a pseudogene. This CDR3 is 15 amino acids long. The CDR3 here is CASSKPRDTYYEQYF. In nucleotides, the CDR3 is TGTGCCAGCAGCAAACCTCGGGACACTTACTACGAGCAGTACTTC.

V and J are TRBV20-1 and TRBJ2-5; D unclear. The CDR3 consists of 11 residues. Trimming removed 7 bases from V and 1 base from J, with 7 bases in between. Germline CDR1 and CDR2: DFQATT and SNEGSKA (reference sequence). In nucleotides, the CDR3 is TGCAGTGGACAATTCCAAGAGACCCAGTACTTC. This encodes CSGQFQETQYF.

This chain uses TRBV28 with TRBJ2-1; a possible D gene is TRBD2 (6 bases). V dropped 7 bases and J dropped 4 bases, with 17 bases sitting between them. CDR1 MDHEN and CDR2 SYDVKM come from the germline V gene. The CDR3 is made up of 15 amino acids. As DNA, the CDR3 is TGTGCCAGCACTCCCCGAGGTAGCGGTTACAATGAGCAGTTCTTC. As protein: CASTPRGSGYNEQFF.

The rearrangement joins TRBV11-3 to TRBJ2-2, with D unclear. This CDR3 spans 14 amino acids. Between the trimmed V and J ends, which lost 0 bases and 8 bases, there was a span of 10 bases. Germline CDR1 SGHNT, CDR2 YENEEA. Here the CDR3 reads CASSLDTLVGELFF. The CDR3 bases are TGTGCCAGCAGCTTAGACACCCTAGTAGGGGAGCTGTTTTTT.

J is TRBJ2-7 and V is TRBV27, with D possibly matching TRBD2 (5 bases). This CDR3 has 15 residues. The V and J ends lost 1 base and 3 bases respectively, with 13 bases between them. CDR1 and CDR2 (germline): MNHEY, SMNVEV (reference sequence). DNA of the CDR3: TGTGCCAGCAGTTTATATGCCGGAGGCAACTACGAGCAGTACTTC. Translated, it gives CASSLYAGGNYEQYF.

The chain combines TRBV13 with TRBJ1-5; TRBD1 agrees at 9 bases. The V gene end was trimmed by 1 base and the J gene end by 7 bases; junction bases not matched to a gene: 5. Germline assignment: CDR1 PRHDT and CDR2 FYEKMQ (reference sequence). The CDR3 is 15 residues long. The CDR3 region is CASSLAGTGNQPQHF. CDR3 coding DNA: TGTGCCAGCAGCTTAGCAGGGACAGGGAACCAGCCCCAGCATTTT.

This chain connects TRBV28 to TRBJ2-7; possible D gene TRBD2, 6 bases. V lost 7 bases, J lost 0 bases, and 10 bases lay in between. The CDR3 is made up of 13 amino acids. CDR1 is MDHEN and CDR2 is SYDVKM in the germline V gene. CDR3 nucleotides: TGTGCCAGCAAACCCGGGGGCTCCTACGAGCAGTACTTC. Translated: CASKPGGSYEQYF.

This chain uses TRBV6-5 with TRBJ1-4, with D maybe TRBD1 (6 bases). Trimming took 5 bases from V and 6 from J, leaving 16 bases between them. The length of the CDR3 is 15 residues. CDR1 MNHEY and CDR2 SVGAGI come from the germline V gene. CDR3: CASSPSGGHDEKLFF. Here the CDR3 DNA reads TGTGCCAGCAGTCCCTCCGGGGGGCATGATGAAAAACTGTTTTTT.

This sequence joins TRBV5-1 and TRBJ2-1; TRBD2 matches 9 bases. With V trimmed by 4 bases and J by 10 bases, 12 bases remained unmatched. Germline V gene data show CDR1 as SGHRS and CDR2 as YFSETQ. CDR3 length: 15 amino acids. CDR3 bases: TGCGCCAGCAGCCTTGACCGGACTAGCGAGGCAGAGCAGTTCTTC. Amino acid sequence: CASSLDRTSEAEQFF.

The CDR3 region has the DNA TGTGCCATACTTCGGGACAGGGCGGGCGGCTACACCTTC. Its translation: CAILRDRAGGYTF. The V and J genes are TRBV10-3 and TRBJ1-2, with 9 bases aligning to TRBD1. CDR3 length: 13 amino acids. After removal of 9 bases from V and 8 bases from J, the junction contained 10 bases not matched to a gene. CDR1 and CDR2 from the germline V gene are ENHRY and SYGVKD.

In its sample, this clone was seen once. The sample carries other DNA sequences with the same CDR3. The chain has TRBV5-1 and TRBJ2-5, with D uncertain. V was trimmed by 0 bases and J by 2 bases, leaving 5 bases between them. The CDR3 has 13 residues. Germline CDR1 and CDR2: SGHRS and YFSETQ. CDR3 sequence reads: CASSLGRQETQYF. For the CDR3, the DNA is TGCGCCAGCAGCTTGGGGCGGCAAGAGACCCAGTACTTC.

Only a few counts were recorded for this clone. The chain is built from TRBV19 and TRBJ1-2; 8 bases align to TRBD1. The germline V gene encodes CDR1 LNHDA and CDR2 SQIVND (reference sequence). The V segment lost 6 bases and the J segment 4 bases; nucleotides outside the gene matches: 13. The CDR3 loop spans 16 amino acids. In DNA form, the CDR3 reads TGTGCCAGTAGGACCTCGGGACAGGAAATCTTCTATGGCTACACCTTC. It specifies CASRTSGQEIFYGYTF.

This rearrangement joins TRBV19 to TRBJ2-1, with 7 bases lining up with TRBD2. CDR1 and CDR2 (germline): LNHDA, SQIVND (reference sequence). Germline trimming cut 3 bases from V and 4 bases from J; bases unmatched to any gene: 9. The CDR3 contains 16 residues. The CDR3 coding sequence is TGTGCCAGTAGTATCTTCCGGCTAGCGGCTTACAATGAGCAGTTCTTC. The encoded protein is CASSIFRLAAYNEQFF.

In its sample, this clone was seen a few times. The chain carries TRBV4-2 and TRBJ2-3; TRBD2 is a possible D gene (6 bases). CDR3 length: 15 amino acids. The germline V gene encodes CDR1 LGHNA and CDR2 YNFKEQ. The germline V and J ends were trimmed by 4 bases and 5 bases, with 16 bases remaining between them. CDR3: CASSPTSRAIDTQYF. The CDR3 DNA reads as TGTGCCAGCAGCCCCACTAGCCGAGCGATAGATACGCAGTATTTT.

This clone was detected a few times. The CDR3: CASSEALTGGNEKLFF. The CDR3, as DNA: TGTGCCAGCAGTGAAGCGCTTACAGGGGGCAATGAAAAACTGTTTTTT. The chain uses TRBV2 and TRBJ1-4, with TRBD1 matching over 9 bases. Germline-derived CDR1 and CDR2 are SNHLY and FYNNEI. Unmatched junction bases numbered 4, after V lost 0 bases and J lost 5 bases. There are 16 residues in the CDR3.

The chain recombines TRBV27 with TRBJ1-5; D may be TRBD1 (6 bases). The CDR3 length is 16 residues. Germline V CDR1 and CDR2: MNHEY, SMNVEV (reference sequence). Trimming took 5 bases from V and 0 from J, leaving 14 bases between them. The CDR3: CASSPLGGLSNQPQHF. The CDR3 DNA follows: TGTGCCAGCAGTCCACTCGGGGGGCTTAGCAATCAGCCCCAGCATTTT.

The chain is built from TRBV5-6 and TRBJ2-3; weak D call: TRBD1 (6 bases). The ends were cut back, 1 base at V and 0 bases at J, with 12 bases in the middle. The germline CDR1 and CDR2 sequences are SGHDT and YYEEEE. CDR3 length: 16 amino acids. CDR3 loop: CASSLLLGQSTDTQYF. The CDR3 coding sequence is TGTGCCAGCAGCTTGTTGTTGGGACAAAGCACAGATACGCAGTATTTT.

The chain joins TRBV6-1 to TRBJ2-7; no clear D gene. Looked up from germline, CDR1 is MNHNS and CDR2 is SASEGT. This CDR3 region has 11 residues. Deletions cut 8 bases from V and 5 bases from J, with 10 bases between. The CDR3 DNA follows: TGTGCCAGCGGCTTAGGAGACGAGCAGTACTTC. Amino acids: CASGLGDEQYF.

Only one count was recorded for this clone. This rearrangement joins TRBV2 to TRBJ2-5; D possibly corresponds to TRBD2 (7 bases). Germline V CDR1 and CDR2: SNHLY, FYNNEI. CDR3 length: 15 residues. Trimming left V 7 bases short and J 2 bases short, with 17 bases between. The CDR3, as DNA: TGTGCCAGCAACCTGGCGGGGGCAGGACAAGAGACCCAGTACTTC. Protein sequence: CASNLAGAGQETQYF.

The chain uses TRBV27 and TRBJ1-1, with TRBD1 matching 10 bases. With V trimmed by 4 bases and J by 2 bases, 7 bases remained unmatched. The CDR3 covers 16 residues. Germline V gene sequence: CDR1 MNHEY, CDR2 SMNVEV (reference sequence). In nucleotides, the CDR3 is TGTGCCAGCAGTTCCCCGGGACAGGGGTTTAACACTGAAGCTTTCTTT. Protein: CASSSPGQGFNTEAFF.

J is TRBJ1-2 and V is TRBV6-5, with D possibly TRBD1 on 5 matching bases. Trimming removed 0 bases at V and 8 bases at J, with 13 bases between. Germline V CDR1 and CDR2: MNHEY, SVGAGI. CDR3 length: 14 amino acids. The CDR3 DNA is TGTGCCAGCAGTTACTCCAGGGTTCAGGGCGGCTACACCTTC. Residues: CASSYSRVQGGYTF.

CDR3 nucleotides: TGCGCCAGCAGCCAACCCAGTAGGACAGCTAACTATGGCTACACCTTC. Its translation: CASSQPSRTANYGYTF. The chain has TRBV4-1 and TRBJ1-2; D perhaps matches TRBD1 (6 bases). Germline assignment: CDR1 MGHRA and CDR2 YSYEKL. V lost 2 bases and J 0 bases, leaving 13 bases between the germline ends. The CDR3 loop spans 16 amino acids.

This chain links TRBV6-5 with TRBJ2-5; 12 nucleotides match TRBD2. This CDR3 has 15 amino acids. With V trimmed by 2 bases and J by 5 bases, 3 bases remained unmatched. Germline CDR1 and CDR2: MNHEY and SVGAGI. CDR3 protein: CASSYGGTSGETQYF. The CDR3 DNA reads as TGTGCCAGCAGTTACGGGGGGACTAGCGGGGAGACCCAGTACTTC.